This TCR beta chain was captured in a study of blood T cells in healthy people across ages. There are 15 residues in the CDR3. Germline loops: CDR1 SGHAT, CDR2 FQDESV (reference sequence). V lost 6 bases to trimming and J lost 5 bases; unmatched junction nucleotides: 8. Next came a second PCR, run for roughly 6 to 11 cycles, which used a sample-barcoded 5' primer along with a J-beta primer mix. TCRdb re-derived calls from the 5' RACE reads in MiXCR, one entry per CDR3 protein. The sample holds hundreds of thousands of distinct CDR3 sequences; more than 45% are singletons and the top ten take 20% to 25%.

The origin of this receptor is a man at least 80 years old in good health. Material: blood. The genes are TRBV11-1 and TRBJ2-1; 9 bases fit TRBD1. The CDR3 spells CASSHPGQGHNEQFF. The CDR3 DNA reads TGTGCCAGCAGTCATCCAGGACAGGGGCACAATGAGCAGTTCTTC.